These T cell receptor beta chains were read from a single sample in a study of identical twins. TCRdb ran MiXCR on the 5' RACE reads and lists one entry per CDR3 protein. The sample yields more than 350,000 distinct CDR3 sequences, approximately 8.8% seen once. The sequenced sample was naive T cells sorted from blood. The receptor source for this set is a woman aged 50 to 60 in good health. The CDR3 runs from the conserved cysteine through the conserved F or W. The order of the fields is D gene, V gene, CDR3 length, clone size, J gene, CDR3 protein, CDR3 DNA. D genes are given only for firm matches. The listing skips clone size in some rows; elsewhere it reads once, few, many or a size class.

TRBD2,TRBV5-1,17,.,TRBJ2-1,CASSTPGGAGVSNEQFF,TGCGCCAGCAGCACCCCCGGAGGGGCGGGAGTTAGCAATGAGCAGTTCTTC
TRBD1,TRBV5-6,14,.,TRBJ1-1,CASSGTGENTEAFF,TGTGCCAGCAGCGGGACAGGGGAAAACACTGAAGCTTTCTTT
.,TRBV6-5,13,.,TRBJ1-1,CASSYFQSGEAFF,TGTGCCAGCAGTTACTTCCAGTCCGGAGAAGCTTTCTTT
TRBD2,TRBV3-1,16,.,TRBJ2-5,CASSHQTSGEQETQYF,TGTGCCAGCAGCCACCAGACTAGCGGGGAACAAGAGACCCAGTACTTC
.,TRBV5-1,12,many,TRBJ2-3,CASSPTTDTQYF,TGCGCCAGCAGCCCCACCACAGATACGCAGTATTTT
.,TRBV29-1,11,.,TRBJ1-2,CSVEQAWGYTF,TGCAGCGTTGAGCAAGCGTGGGGCTACACCTTC
.,TRBV28,15,few,TRBJ1-1,CASSLDSTMNTEAFF,TGTGCCAGCAGTTTAGACAGCACCATGAACACTGAAGCTTTCTTT
.,TRBV6-5,14,many,TRBJ2-1,CASSYRGSYNEQFF,TGTGCCAGCAGTTACAGGGGCTCCTACAATGAGCAGTTCTTC
TRBD2,TRBV7-2,16,.,TRBJ2-1,CASSLMRGSFGNEQFF,TGTGCCAGCTCACTTATGCGCGGGAGCTTTGGCAATGAGCAGTTCTTC
.,TRBV25-1,12,.,TRBJ2-7,CASSENPHEQYF,TGTGCCAGCAGTGAAAATCCACACGAGCAGTACTTC
.,TRBV7-9,12,.,TRBJ2-1,CASSSSLPEQFF,TGTGCCAGCAGCTCGTCCCTTCCTGAGCAGTTCTTC
.,TRBV27,15,.,TRBJ2-2,CATIRPSKNTGELFF,TGTGCCACCATCCGTCCCTCGAAGAACACCGGGGAGCTGTTTTTT
TRBD1,TRBV12-3/TRBV12-4,13,many,TRBJ1-1,CATGDSLNTEAFF,TGTGCCACCGGGGACAGTCTGAACACTGAAGCTTTCTTT
.,TRBV18,13,.,TRBJ1-2,CAGSPGGSYGYTF,TGTGCCGGCTCACCGGGGGGGTCCTATGGCTACACCTTC
.,TRBV5-1,17,few,TRBJ2-1,CASSAGIRPVNEDEQFF,TGCGCCAGCAGCGCCGGGATCCGCCCTGTCAATGAAGATGAGCAGTTCTTC
TRBD1,TRBV7-9,17,many,TRBJ1-2,CASSQTPGQSTNYGYTF,TGTGCCAGCAGTCAAACGCCGGGACAGTCTACTAACTATGGCTACACCTTC
.,TRBV6-5,17,.,TRBJ2-3,CASSYSSGAHSTDTQYF,TGTGCCAGCAGTTACAGTAGTGGGGCTCATAGCACAGATACGCAGTATTTT
.,TRBV11-2,13,.,TRBJ1-1,CASSLRGHTEAFF,TGTGCCAGCAGCTTGAGGGGTCACACTGAAGCTTTCTTT
TRBD1,TRBV18,15,.,TRBJ2-1,CASSPDRGVDNEQFF,TGTGCCAGCTCACCAGACAGGGGGGTGGACAATGAGCAGTTCTTC
.,TRBV27,14,few,TRBJ2-5,CASSPQGLWETQYF,TGTGCCAGCAGTCCCCAAGGGTTGTGGGAGACCCAGTACTTC
.,TRBV20-1,16,many,TRBJ2-7,CSARDLQGAGSDEQYF,TGCAGTGCTAGAGATCTCCAGGGTGCGGGTTCGGACGAGCAGTACTTC
TRBD2,TRBV7-2,17,many,TRBJ2-3,CASSLMLAGGPADTQYF,TGTGCCAGCAGCTTGATGTTAGCGGGAGGGCCGGCAGATACGCAGTATTTT
.,TRBV7-2,16,few,TRBJ1-6,CASSLSLSSYNSPLHF,TGTGCCAGCAGCTTATCCTTGAGCTCCTATAATTCACCCCTCCACTTT
.,TRBV29-1,13,.,TRBJ2-7,CSVGPDRSYEQYF,TGCAGCGTTGGCCCCGACAGGAGCTACGAGCAGTACTTC
.,TRBV9,13,many,TRBJ2-1,CASSVGAVNEQFF,TGTGCCAGCAGCGTCGGAGCGGTCAATGAGCAGTTCTTC
.,TRBV20-1,14,many,TRBJ2-7,CSALAVRVPYEQYF,TGCAGTGCTCTCGCCGTAAGAGTTCCCTACGAGCAGTACTTC
.,TRBV6-5,14,.,TRBJ2-7,CASSYGGQSYEQYF,TGTGCCAGCAGCTACGGGGGACAGTCCTACGAGCAGTACTTC
.,TRBV6-2/TRBV6-3,17,.,TRBJ2-3,CASSHPRGGPGKDTQYF,TGTGCCAGCAGTCACCCCCGTGGGGGGCCTGGGAAGGATACGCAGTATTTT
.,TRBV10-2,14,many,TRBJ1-1,CASSVGRSNTEAFF,TGCGCCAGCAGTGTTGGCAGGTCGAACACTGAAGCTTTCTTT
TRBD2,TRBV3-1,18,few,TRBJ2-7,CASSQAVLLSGRDNEQYF,TGTGCCAGCAGCCAAGCGGTCCTCTTGAGCGGGAGGGATAACGAGCAGTACTTC
.,TRBV5-1,15,.,TRBJ2-7,CASSPRAGDSLEQYF,TGCGCCAGCAGCCCCAGGGCAGGGGATTCCCTCGAGCAGTACTTC
.,TRBV3-1,14,.,TRBJ2-2,CASSQRGATGELFF,TGTGCCAGCAGCCAACGAGGTGCCACCGGGGAGCTGTTTTTT
TRBD2,TRBV3-1,15,many,TRBJ2-1,CASSQSTSGNNEQFF,TGTGCCAGCAGCCAGTCGACTAGCGGGAACAATGAGCAGTTCTTC
TRBD2,TRBV20-1,18,few,TRBJ2-1,CSVPGRGGSGRAKNEQFF,TGCAGTGTCCCGGGACGGGGAGGTAGCGGGAGGGCTAAGAATGAGCAGTTCTTC
TRBD2,TRBV6-5,15,.,TRBJ2-1,CASRGSGSWDNEQFF,TGTGCCAGCAGGGGTAGCGGGAGCTGGGACAATGAGCAGTTCTTC
.,TRBV5-1,15,.,TRBJ1-1,CASSFRDLMNTEAFF,TGCGCCAGCAGCTTCCGGGACCTAATGAACACTGAAGCTTTCTTT
.,TRBV12-3/TRBV12-4,14,many,TRBJ2-3,CASSLGGFTDTQYF,TGTGCCAGCAGTTTAGGCGGTTTCACAGATACGCAGTATTTT
.,TRBV7-8,16,.,TRBJ2-6,CASSLDVGSGANVLTF,TGTGCCAGCAGCTTAGACGTCGGCTCTGGGGCCAACGTCCTGACTTTC
TRBD1,TRBV27,14,.,TRBJ2-1,CASRRDRAFDEQFF,TGTGCCAGCCGCCGGGACAGGGCGTTTGATGAGCAGTTCTTC
TRBD2,TRBV30,16,.,TRBJ2-2,CAGTGGTEWDTGELFF,TGTGCCGGAACGGGAGGAACGGAGTGGGACACCGGGGAGCTGTTTTTT
TRBD1,TRBV5-1,17,.,TRBJ2-3,CASSSGTGRTSTDTQYF,TGCGCCAGCAGCTCGGGGACAGGCCGTACTAGCACAGATACGCAGTATTTT
.,TRBV11-2,13,.,TRBJ1-1,CASRAGGVTEAFF,TGTGCCAGCAGAGCGGGAGGGGTCACTGAAGCTTTCTTT
TRBD2,TRBV5-1,15,.,TRBJ2-1,CASSLGAGGVNEQFF,TGCGCCAGCAGCTTGGGGGCGGGAGGAGTCAATGAGCAGTTCTTC
TRBD1,TRBV6-6,17,few,TRBJ1-1,CASSPWTGGVSGTEAFF,TGTGCCAGCAGTCCCTGGACAGGGGGCGTTAGTGGCACTGAAGCTTTCTTT
.,TRBV12-3/TRBV12-4,12,few,TRBJ2-1,CASSLGSIEQFF,TGTGCCAGCAGTTTAGGGTCCATTGAGCAGTTCTTC
.,TRBV28,15,many,TRBJ1-3,CASSSHGSSGNTIYF,TGTGCCAGCAGTTCACACGGGAGCTCTGGAAACACCATATATTTT
.,TRBV29-1,12,many,TRBJ1-5,CSGGEGNQPQHF,TGCAGCGGTGGAGAGGGCAATCAGCCCCAGCATTTT
.,TRBV30,11,.,TRBJ2-3,CAWTLTDTQYF,TGTGCCTGGACCCTAACAGATACGCAGTATTTT
TRBD1,TRBV5-1,15,few,TRBJ2-1,CASSLGDRAYNEQFF,TGCGCCAGCAGCTTGGGGGACAGGGCGTACAATGAGCAGTTCTTC